This paragraph reports one T cell receptor beta chain. The protocol was immunoSEQ multiplex PCR, while the TCRdb copy is restricted to in-frame clones and leaves out a portion. The data show over 400,000 clones, 92% seen once. The sample originates from a study of Ad26.COV2.S vaccination and SARS-CoV-2 variants. This sample's treatment: about 20 received Ad26.COV2.S at low or high dose, single or two shots; roughly 5 received placebo; per-sample allocation not given. The investigators took samples on day 63 after the first vaccine or placebo injection. The receptor was derived from a person aged 18-60 years who received the Ad26.COV2.S COVID-19 vaccine or a placebo. This specimen consisted of peripheral blood, obtained in a trial of Ad26.COV2.S vaccine versus placebo.

Here the CDR3 reads CASTPLRGGTEAFF. CDR3 coding DNA: TGTGCCAGCACCCCGTTAAGGGGGGGCACTGAAGCTTTCTTT. J is TRBJ1-1 and V is TRBV6-5; possible D gene TRBD1, 6 bases. CDR1 MNHEY and CDR2 SVGAGI come from the germline V gene. V lost 7 bases and J 4 bases, leaving 16 bases between the germline ends. The CDR3 totals 14 residues.